This TCR beta chain was identified during a study of OX40 agonist ivuxolimab in advanced cancers. Overall study: Dosing consisted of intravenous ivuxolimab at 0.01 to 10 mg/kg every 2 weeks.

Notes on the study in general: Dosing at 0.1 to 3.0 mg/kg was accompanied by clonal expansion of CD4+ and CD8+ blood T cells by week 6.

This clone was counted only a few times. The antigen is undetermined. This CDR3 is built from 14 residues. Germline V gene data show CDR1 as SGHRS and CDR2 as YFSETQ. The V segment lost 3 bases and the J segment 8 bases; nucleotides outside the gene matches: 3. Some clones are missing from TCRdb's copy, which holds only in-frame ones; the method was immunoSEQ multiplex PCR. This sample has fewer than 55,000 clones, with approximately 78% found just once. The clonotype comes from an adult with an advanced solid tumor such as melanoma, head and neck, liver or kidney cancer. The sequencing here drew on CD4+ or CD8+ T cells sorted from blood, taken in a trial of the OX40 agonist ivuxolimab. V and J are TRBV5-1 and TRBJ2-1; 12 bases align to TRBD2. Here the CDR3 DNA reads TGCGCCAGCAGCTCTAGCGGGGGGGTCGATGAGCAGTTCTTC. Translation gives CASSSSGGVDEQFF. The full variable domain, in which reference TRBV5-1 and TRBJ2-1 provide the parts outside the CDR3, is KAGVTQTPRYLIKTRGQQVTLSCSPISGHRSVSWYQQTPGQGLQFLFEYFSETQRNKGNFPGRFSGRQFSNSRSEMNVSTLELGDSALYLCASSSSGGVDEQFFGPGTRLTVL.